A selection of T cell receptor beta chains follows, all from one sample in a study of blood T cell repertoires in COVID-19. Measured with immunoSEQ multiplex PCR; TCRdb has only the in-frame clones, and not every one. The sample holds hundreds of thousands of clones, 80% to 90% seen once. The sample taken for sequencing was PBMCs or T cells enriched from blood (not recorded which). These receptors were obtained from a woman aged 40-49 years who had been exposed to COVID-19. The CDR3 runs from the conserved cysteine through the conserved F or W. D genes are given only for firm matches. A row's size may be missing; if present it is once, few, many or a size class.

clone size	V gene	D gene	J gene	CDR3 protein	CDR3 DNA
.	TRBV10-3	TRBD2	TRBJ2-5	CAIRGGAASGDETQYF	TGTGCCATCAGAGGAGGCGCGGCTAGCGGGGATGAGACCCAGTACTTC
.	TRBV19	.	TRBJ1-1	CASTSPRDTEAFF	TGTGCCAGTACCTCCCCGAGGGACACTGAAGCTTTCTTT
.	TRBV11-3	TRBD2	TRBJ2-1	CASSLGAGSGGSYNEQFF	TGTGCCAGCAGCTTAGGGGCGGGGAGCGGGGGCTCCTACAATGAGCAGTTCTTC
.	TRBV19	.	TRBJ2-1	CASSIDSQWLPDNEQFF	TGTGCCAGTAGTATAGACTCCCAGTGGCTTCCAGACAATGAGCAGTTCTTC
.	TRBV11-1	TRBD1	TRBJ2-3	CASRSIDRGPTDTQYF	TGTGCCAGCAGATCTATAGACAGGGGGCCAACAGATACGCAGTATTTT
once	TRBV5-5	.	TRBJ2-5	CASSLGTSETQYF	TGTGCCAGCAGCTTGGGGACTTCTGAGACCCAGTACTTC
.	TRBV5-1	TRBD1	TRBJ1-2	CASSLGGRQGADGYTF	TGCGCCAGCAGCTTGGGGGGGCGACAGGGGGCCGATGGCTACACCTTC
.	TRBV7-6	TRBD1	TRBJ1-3	CASSLVQGTLGNTIYF	TGTGCCAGCAGCTTAGTACAGGGGACTCTCGGAAACACCATATATTTT
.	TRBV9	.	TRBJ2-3	CASSEQYPDTQYF	TGTGCCAGCAGCGAACAGTACCCAGATACGCAGTATTTT
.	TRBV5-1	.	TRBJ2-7	CASSPRGNSYEQYF	TGCGCCAGCAGCCCCCGAGGCAACTCCTACGAGCAGTACTTC
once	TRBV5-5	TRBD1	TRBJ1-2	CASSLGDRGRLGYTF	TGTGCCAGCAGCTTGGGGGACAGGGGGCGACTTGGCTACACCTTC
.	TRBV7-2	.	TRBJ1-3	CASSLVGTGSTNTIYF	TGTGCCAGCAGCTTAGTAGGTACAGGGTCGACAAACACCATATATTTT
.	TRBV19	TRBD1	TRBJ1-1	CASSIRGQGDTEAFF	TGTGCCAGTAGTATCCGAGGACAGGGAGACACTGAAGCTTTCTTT
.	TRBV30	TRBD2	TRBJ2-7	CAWSGLAGGPPNEQYF	TGTGCCTGGAGTGGACTAGCGGGGGGGCCGCCTAACGAGCAGTACTTC
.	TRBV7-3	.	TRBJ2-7	CASSTNGYEQYF	TGTGCCAGCAGCACGAACGGCTACGAGCAGTACTTC
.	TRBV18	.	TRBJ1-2	CASSPVIVAGGVDGYTF	TGTGCCAGCTCACCGGTTATCGTGGCGGGGGGTGTCGATGGCTACACCTTC
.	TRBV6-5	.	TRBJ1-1	CASTSGLLGTEAFF	TGTGCCAGCACCTCCGGACTCCTGGGGACTGAAGCTTTCTTT